This passage covers 23 T cell receptor beta chains from one sample sequenced in a study of blood T cell repertoires in COVID-19. Clones were read by immunoSEQ multiplex PCR, and TCRdb kept only the in-frame ones, dropping some. The sample shows around 250,000 clones, over 75% of them seen only once. The sample comprised peripheral blood. The receptors were sampled from a human donor in a cohort sampled during active COVID-19.

The chain has TRBV5-4 and TRBJ2-7; D not certain. CDR1 and CDR2 (germline): SGHNT, YYREEE (reference sequence). The CDR3 has 15 amino acids. V lost 2 bases and J 0 bases, leaving 12 bases between the germline ends. DNA for the CDR3: TGTGCCAGCAGCTTCCCGGCGGAAAGCTCCTACGAGCAGTACTTC. This sequence encodes CASSFPAESSYEQYF.

The chain carries TRBV6-6 and TRBJ1-1; TRBD1 matches 7 bases. CDR3 length equals 14 residues. CDR1 and CDR2 (germline): MNHNY, SVGAGI (reference sequence). The J segment lost 8 bases and the V segment lost 6 bases, leaving 12 bases of the junction unmatched. CDR3 amino acids: CASRGGGGAAEAFF. CDR3 nucleotide sequence: TGTGCCAGCAGGGGCGGAGGGGGCGCCGCCGAAGCTTTCTTT.

The chain couples TRBV7-9 to TRBJ1-2; D gene ambiguous. The germline V gene has CDR1 SEHNR and CDR2 FQNEAQ (reference sequence). The CDR3 is made up of 17 amino acids. Trimming shortened V by 1 base and J by 0 bases, and 15 bases separated the two germline ends. CDR3 region: CASSLGRRRPANYGYTF. The CDR3 DNA is TGTGCCAGCAGCTTAGGGAGGCGACGGCCAGCTAACTATGGCTACACCTTC.

Here the CDR3 reads CASSQDYGSVYEQYF. CDR3 nucleotides: TGCGCCAGCAGCCAGGATTACGGGTCGGTCTACGAGCAGTACTTC. The chain joins TRBV4-3 to TRBJ2-7, with D unclear. Per germline, CDR1 LGHNA and CDR2 YSLEER. This CDR3 spans 15 amino acids. Trimming took 3 bases from V and 3 from J, leaving 15 bases between them.

The J gene is TRBJ1-2, the V gene TRBV9; D is uncertain. From germline, CDR1 is SGDLS and CDR2 YYNGEE. The CDR3 runs to 15 residues. V was trimmed by 0 bases and J by 7 bases, leaving 16 bases between them. The CDR3 reads CASSVEWSAAGGYTF. The CDR3 bases are TGTGCCAGCAGCGTAGAATGGTCGGCCGCAGGTGGCTACACCTTC.

This clone showed up just a few times. The chain links TRBV28 to TRBJ1-6, with a tentative D call TRBD1 (6 bases). Trimming stripped 5 bases from V and 10 bases from J, with 18 bases between. This CDR3 has 15 residues. The germline V gene has CDR1 MDHEN and CDR2 SYDVKM. This CDR3 reads CASSIYRELQSPLHF. CDR3 in DNA: TGTGCCAGCAGTATTTACAGGGAGCTCCAGTCACCCCTCCACTTT.

The genes are TRBV11-2 and TRBJ2-3; 15 bases are a match to TRBD2. The V segment lost 4 bases and the J segment 1 base; nucleotides outside the gene matches: 6. The CDR3 sequence is 18 residues long. The germline V gene has CDR1 SGHAT and CDR2 FQNNGV. The CDR3 nucleotides are TGTGCCAGCAGCTCCGGACTAGCGGGGGGGCCTGGCACAGATACGCAGTATTTT. It specifies CASSSGLAGGPGTDTQYF.

The V gene is TRBV3-1 (or the pseudogene TRBV3-2), the J gene TRBJ2-7, with TRBD2 identical over 11 bases. CDR3 size: 16 residues. Looked up from germline, CDR1 is LGHDT and CDR2 is YNNKEL (reference sequence). With V trimmed by 0 bases and J by 3 bases, 4 bases remained unmatched. CDR3 in DNA: TGTGCCAGCAGCCAAGAAGGACTAGCGGGTGTCTACGAGCAGTACTTC. This gives the protein CASSQEGLAGVYEQYF.

The chain is built from TRBV7-8 and TRBJ1-2; D is undetermined. Trimming took 5 bases from V and 2 from J, leaving 9 bases between them. The CDR3 is made up of 13 amino acids. Germline lookup yields CDR1 SGHVS and CDR2 FQNEAQ. The CDR3 DNA reads as TGTGCCAGCAGCCGACCGGGAAACTATGGCTACACCTTC. This codes for CASSRPGNYGYTF.

This chain joins TRBV4-1 and TRBJ1-2; perhaps TRBD1 as D (6 bases). Germline V lookup: CDR1 MGHRA, CDR2 YSYEKL. This CDR3 is built from 16 residues. V was trimmed by 2 bases and J by 4 bases, leaving 17 bases between them. CDR3 nucleotide sequence: TGCGCCAGCAGCCAAAACAGGGAGGGCTATGGCTATGGCTACACCTTC. It is translated as CASSQNREGYGYGYTF.

The V gene is TRBV4-1, the J gene TRBJ2-5; TRBD1 matches 11 bases. The CDR3 totals 16 residues. V lost 3 bases and J lost 3; bases outside the gene matches: 6. Germline V lookup: CDR1 MGHRA, CDR2 YSYEKL. As DNA, the CDR3 is TGCGCCAGCAGCCATCCCCCGGGACAGGGGGAAGAGACCCAGTACTTC. Protein sequence: CASSHPPGQGEETQYF.

The V and J genes are TRBV7-9 and TRBJ2-7; D not certain. The CDR3 extends over 12 amino acids. With 3 bases removed from V and 4 bases from J, the gap between germline ends came to 7 bases. The V gene's germline CDR1 is SEHNR and CDR2 FQNEAQ (reference sequence). The CDR3 loop is CASSLAFYEQYF. The DNA for the CDR3 is TGTGCCAGCAGCTTGGCATTTTACGAGCAGTACTTC.

The chain couples TRBV30 to TRBJ1-1; maybe TRBD1 (6 bases). The CDR3 is 13 amino acids. Germline V CDR1 and CDR2: GTSNPN, SVGIG (reference sequence). V lost 5 bases and J 4 bases, leaving 14 bases between the germline ends. CDR3 DNA sequence: TGTGCCTGGGGAGACCAGGGGCGCACTGAAGCTTTCTTT. Amino acid sequence: CAWGDQGRTEAFF.

The chain recombines TRBV6-5 with TRBJ2-7; D not certain. CDR3 size: 14 residues. The V gene's germline CDR1 is MNHEY and CDR2 SVGAGI. Trimming stripped 7 bases from V and 3 bases from J, with 16 bases between. CDR3 in DNA: TGTGCCAGCACACTCCACCCGCCGAACTACGAGCAGTACTTC. Protein sequence: CASTLHPPNYEQYF.

V is TRBV19 and J is TRBJ1-1; TRBD1 aligns across 8 bases. The germline V gene has CDR1 LNHDA and CDR2 SQIVND (reference sequence). This CDR3 is 15 amino acids long. V was clipped by 3 bases and J by 6 bases; unmatched bases: 9. CDR3 protein: CASSILQGGFSEAFF. The CDR3 region has the DNA TGTGCCAGTAGTATCTTACAGGGGGGGTTCTCTGAAGCTTTCTTT.

The chain joins TRBV2 to TRBJ1-5, with D uncertain. CDR3 length equals 12 residues. Germline V lookup: CDR1 SNHLY, CDR2 FYNNEI. The V and J ends lost 7 bases and 3 bases respectively, with 7 bases between them. The CDR3 loop reads CASKRPNQPQHF. CDR3 sequence (DNA): TGTGCCAGCAAGAGGCCCAATCAGCCCCAGCATTTT.

The V and J genes are TRBV19 and TRBJ2-2; D call uncertain. V lost 4 bases and J 5 bases, leaving 20 bases between the germline ends. Germline V gene sequence: CDR1 LNHDA, CDR2 SQIVND (reference sequence). This CDR3 is built from 17 residues. The CDR3 DNA reads TGTGCCAGTAGTACCCCGGGTCGCCCCTTGCAAACCGGGGAGCTGTTTTTT. This sequence encodes CASSTPGRPLQTGELFF.

This clone was recorded a few times. V is TRBV3-1 (or the pseudogene TRBV3-2) and J is TRBJ1-5; perhaps TRBD1 as D (5 bases). The CDR3 length is 13 residues. CDR1 LGHDT and CDR2 YNNKEL come from the germline V gene (reference sequence). V shed 3 bases and J shed 6 bases, with 9 bases lying between them. DNA for the CDR3: TGTGCCAGCAGCCACAGGGAGGGTCAGCCCCAGCATTTT. This encodes CASSHREGQPQHF.

The V call is TRBV7-8, the J call TRBJ2-5; a weak D match, TRBD2 (7 bases). Trimming stripped 7 bases from V and 6 bases from J, with 21 bases between. The germline gives CDR1 SGHVS, CDR2 FQNEAQ. This CDR3 comprises 15 residues. The CDR3 DNA follows: TGTGCCAGCATTTCTTTTGGGGAGGGGGGGAAGACCCAGTACTTC. Translated: CASISFGEGGKTQYF.

This clone has more than one count but fewer than ten. The chain has TRBV11-2 and TRBJ2-7; D call uncertain. This CDR3 comprises 12 residues. Trimming left V 5 bases short and J 6 bases short, with 11 bases between. Germline values: CDR1 SGHAT, CDR2 FQNNGV. This chain's CDR3 is CASSPSKSEQYF. The CDR3 nucleotides are TGTGCCAGCAGCCCTTCTAAGAGCGAGCAGTACTTC.

The chain joins TRBV6-5 to TRBJ1-2, with D perhaps matching TRBD1 (6 bases). Trimming left V 3 bases short and J 0 bases short, with 11 bases between. In germline, CDR1 is MNHEY, CDR2 SVGAGI. The CDR3 consists of 15 residues. CDR3 in DNA: TGTGCCAGCAGTTATCGCCGGACAGCTAACTATGGCTACACCTTC. This sequence encodes CASSYRRTANYGYTF.

V usage is TRBV28 and J usage is TRBJ2-5, with 13 nucleotides matching TRBD2. Germline V gives CDR1 MDHEN, CDR2 SYDVKM. The CDR3 spans 18 residues. V shed 3 bases and J 4 bases; nucleotides not matched to a gene: 11. CDR3 sequence reads: CASSFLGTSGVEGETQYF. CDR3 nucleotides: TGTGCCAGCAGTTTCCTCGGGACTAGCGGGGTAGAGGGAGAGACCCAGTACTTC.

This chain connects TRBV28 to TRBJ2-7; 8 bases agree with TRBD1. The CDR3 runs to 13 residues. The germline V gene has CDR1 MDHEN and CDR2 SYDVKM. After removal of 1 base from V and 10 bases from J, the junction contained 6 bases not matched to a gene. The CDR3 DNA reads TGTGCCAGCAGTTTATTAGACAGGGGCGGCCAGTACTTC. Translated, it gives CASSLLDRGGQYF.